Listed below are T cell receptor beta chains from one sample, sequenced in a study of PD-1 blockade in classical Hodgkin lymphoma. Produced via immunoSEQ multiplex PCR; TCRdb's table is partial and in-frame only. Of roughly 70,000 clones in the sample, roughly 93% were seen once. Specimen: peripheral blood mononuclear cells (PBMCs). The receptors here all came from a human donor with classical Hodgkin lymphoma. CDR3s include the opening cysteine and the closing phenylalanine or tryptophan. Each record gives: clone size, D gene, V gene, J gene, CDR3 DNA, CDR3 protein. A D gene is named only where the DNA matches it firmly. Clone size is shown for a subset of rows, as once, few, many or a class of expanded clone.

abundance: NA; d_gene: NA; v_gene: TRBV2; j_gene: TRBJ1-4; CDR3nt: TGTGCCAGCAGTGAAGCGGGGGGTGAAAAACTGTTTTTT; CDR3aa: CASSEAGGEKLFF
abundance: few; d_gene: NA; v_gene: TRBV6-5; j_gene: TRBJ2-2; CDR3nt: TGTGCCAGCAGCCTTCCCGGGCAGACCACCGGGGAGCTGTTTTTT; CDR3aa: CASSLPGQTTGELFF
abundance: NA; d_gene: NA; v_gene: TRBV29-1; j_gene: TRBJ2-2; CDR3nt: TGCAGCGTATTCGGCGCGGGGACGGGCACCGGGGAGCTGTTTTTT; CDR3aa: CSVFGAGTGTGELFF
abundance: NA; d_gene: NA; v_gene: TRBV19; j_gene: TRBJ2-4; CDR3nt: TGTGCCAGTAGTATTCAAGGGACCGCCGGTCCCAAAAACATTCAGTACTTC; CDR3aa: CASSIQGTAGPKNIQYF
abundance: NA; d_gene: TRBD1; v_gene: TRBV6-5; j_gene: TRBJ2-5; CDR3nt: TGTGCCAGCAGTGGGACAGTACAAGAGACCCAGTACTTC; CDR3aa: CASSGTVQETQYF
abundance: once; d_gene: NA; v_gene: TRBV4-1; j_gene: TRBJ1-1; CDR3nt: TGCGCCAGCAGCCAAGAGGCAGGCTATCTTGAAGCTTTCTTT; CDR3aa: CASSQEAGYLEAFF
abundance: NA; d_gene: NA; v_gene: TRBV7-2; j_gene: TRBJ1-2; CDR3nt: TGTGCCAGCAGCTTGGGGGTGGACATCCTCTATGGCTACACCTTC; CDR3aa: CASSLGVDILYGYTF
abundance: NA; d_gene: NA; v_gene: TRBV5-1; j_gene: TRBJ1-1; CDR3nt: TGCGCCAGCAGCCATCCGGTGGCCCCCACTGAAGCTTTCTTT; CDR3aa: CASSHPVAPTEAFF
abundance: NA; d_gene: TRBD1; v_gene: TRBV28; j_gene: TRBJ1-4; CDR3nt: TGTGCCAGCAGTAAGATCCAGGGGGGCACTGAAAAACTGTTTTTT; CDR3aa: CASSKIQGGTEKLFF
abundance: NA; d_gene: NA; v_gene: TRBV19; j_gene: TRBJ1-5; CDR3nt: TGTGCCAGTAGTCCTCCGGGGGAGGTGGCCCAGCATTTT; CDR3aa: CASSPPGEVAQHF
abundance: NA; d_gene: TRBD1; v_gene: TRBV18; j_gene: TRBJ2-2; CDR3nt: TGTGCCAGCTCACCACGGGACAGGTACACCGGGGAGCTGTTTTTT; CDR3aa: CASSPRDRYTGELFF
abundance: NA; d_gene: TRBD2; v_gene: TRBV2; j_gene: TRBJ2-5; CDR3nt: TGTGCCAGCAGTCGGGGGGGGATGGAGACCCAGTACTTC; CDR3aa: CASSRGGMETQYF
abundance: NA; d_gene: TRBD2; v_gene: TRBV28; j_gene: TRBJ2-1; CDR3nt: TGTGCCAGCAGTCTCTGGACTAGCGGGAGTATCAACAATGAGCAGTTCTTC; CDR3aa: CASSLWTSGSINNEQFF
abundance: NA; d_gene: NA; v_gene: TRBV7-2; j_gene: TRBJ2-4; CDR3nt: TGTGCCAGCAGTCCAGCGGGAGCCAAAAACATTCAGTACTTC; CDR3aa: CASSPAGAKNIQYF
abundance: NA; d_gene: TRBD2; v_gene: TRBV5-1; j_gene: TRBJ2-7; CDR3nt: TGCGCCAGCAGCGTACTAGCGGGGGGCCCCTACGAGCAGTACTTC; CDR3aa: CASSVLAGGPYEQYF
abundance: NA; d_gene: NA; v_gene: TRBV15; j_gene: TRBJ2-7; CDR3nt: TGTGCCACCAGCAGAGATGTGGGGGGCCCCTACGAGCAGTACTTC; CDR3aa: CATSRDVGGPYEQYF
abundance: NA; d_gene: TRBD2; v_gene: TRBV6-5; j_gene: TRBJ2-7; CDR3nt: TGTGCCAGCAGTGTGGGGGGGGAGCAGTACTTC; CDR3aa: CASSVGGEQYF
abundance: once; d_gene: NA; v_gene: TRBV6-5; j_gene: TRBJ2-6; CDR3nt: TGTGCCAGCAGTGCGCCCCAGGGGGCCAACGTCCTGACTTTC; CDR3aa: CASSAPQGANVLTF
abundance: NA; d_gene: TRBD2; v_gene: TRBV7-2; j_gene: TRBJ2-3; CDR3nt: TGTGCCAGCAGCCCTCGTCAACTAGCGGGGCGCAGGAATACGCAGTATTTT; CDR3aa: CASSPRQLAGRRNTQYF
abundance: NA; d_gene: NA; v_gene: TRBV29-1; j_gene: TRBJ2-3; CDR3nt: TGCAGCGTTCAAGTGGCTCCAGGAACAGGGACGCAGTATTTT; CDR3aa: CSVQVAPGTGTQYF
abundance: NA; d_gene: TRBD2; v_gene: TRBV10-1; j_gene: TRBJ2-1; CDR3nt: TGCGCCAGCAGTGAGTCAGCGGGAGGGGACAATGAGCAGTTCTTC; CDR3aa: CASSESAGGDNEQFF
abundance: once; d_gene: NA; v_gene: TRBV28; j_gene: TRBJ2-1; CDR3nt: TGTGCCAGCAGTTTCGGGTGGGGGGTCAATGAGCAGTTCTTC; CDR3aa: CASSFGWGVNEQFF
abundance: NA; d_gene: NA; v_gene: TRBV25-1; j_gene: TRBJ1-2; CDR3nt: TGTGCCAGCAGTGCTCCGGGGGGTAACTATGGCTACACCTTC; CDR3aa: CASSAPGGNYGYTF
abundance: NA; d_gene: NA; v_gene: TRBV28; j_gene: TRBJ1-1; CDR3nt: TGTGCCAGCATTCTCTCGGGGAACACTGAAGCTTTCTTT; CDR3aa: CASILSGNTEAFF
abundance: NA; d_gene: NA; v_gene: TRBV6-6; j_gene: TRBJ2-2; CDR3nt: TGTGCCAGCTCGCCCACGGACACCGGGGAGCTGTTTTTT; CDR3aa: CASSPTDTGELFF
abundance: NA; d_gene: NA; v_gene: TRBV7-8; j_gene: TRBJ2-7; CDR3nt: TGTGCCAGCAGCTTTACTTGGGACTACGAGCAGTACTTC; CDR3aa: CASSFTWDYEQYF
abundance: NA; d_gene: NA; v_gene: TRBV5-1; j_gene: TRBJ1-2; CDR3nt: TGCGCCAGCAGCCAAAGCTCGGGGACTAACTATGGCTACACCTTC; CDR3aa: CASSQSSGTNYGYTF
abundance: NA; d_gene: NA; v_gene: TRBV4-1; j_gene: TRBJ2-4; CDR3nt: TGCGCCAGCAGCCAAGTGGGTTCAAACATTCAGTACTTC; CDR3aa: CASSQVGSNIQYF
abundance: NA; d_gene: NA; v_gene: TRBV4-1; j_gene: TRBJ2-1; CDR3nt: TGCGCCAGCAGCTTTAACACGGGAAGCTCCTACAATGAGCAGTTCTTC; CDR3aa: CASSFNTGSSYNEQFF
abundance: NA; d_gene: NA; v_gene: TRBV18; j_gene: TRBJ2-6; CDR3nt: TGTGCCAGCTCCCCGGGGGTCTCTGGGGCCAACGTCCTGACTTTC; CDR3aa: CASSPGVSGANVLTF
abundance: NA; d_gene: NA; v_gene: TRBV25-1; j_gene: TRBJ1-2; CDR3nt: TGTGCCAGCAGTGAATCGGGGGCAGGCTACCCAGCGAAGGGCTACACCTTC; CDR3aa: CASSESGAGYPAKGYTF
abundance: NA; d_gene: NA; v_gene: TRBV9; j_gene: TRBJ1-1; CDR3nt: TGTGCCAGCAGCCCCCGAGACAGACATAACACTGAAGCTTTCTTT; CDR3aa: CASSPRDRHNTEAFF
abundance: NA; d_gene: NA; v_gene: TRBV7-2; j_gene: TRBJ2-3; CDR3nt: TGTGCCAGCAGCTCGGGGGGCCCACCGATAGCGCAGTATTTT; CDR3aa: CASSSGGPPIAQYF
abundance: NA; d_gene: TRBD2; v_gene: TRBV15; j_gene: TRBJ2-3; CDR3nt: TGTGCCACCAGCAGAGGACTAGCGGCAGATACGCAGTATTTT; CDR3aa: CATSRGLAADTQYF
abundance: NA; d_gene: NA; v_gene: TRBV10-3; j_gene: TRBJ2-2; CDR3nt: TGTGCCATCAGGAGGGACTCGAACGGGGAGCTGTTTTTT; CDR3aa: CAIRRDSNGELFF
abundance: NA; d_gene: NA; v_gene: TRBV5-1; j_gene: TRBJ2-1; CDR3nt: TGCGCCAGCAGCATTTACAATGAGCAGTTCTTC; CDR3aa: CASSIYNEQFF
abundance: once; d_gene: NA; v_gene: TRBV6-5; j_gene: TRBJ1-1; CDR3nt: TGTGCCAGCAGTTACTGGGGGACTGAAGCTTTCTTT; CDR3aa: CASSYWGTEAFF
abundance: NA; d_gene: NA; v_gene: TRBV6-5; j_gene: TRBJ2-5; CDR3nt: TGTGCCAGCAGCCCCGAGGGTCCGGGCGAGACCCAGTACTTC; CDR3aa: CASSPEGPGETQYF
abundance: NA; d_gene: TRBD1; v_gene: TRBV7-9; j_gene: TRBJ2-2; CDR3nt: TGTGCCAGCAGTCACAGGGGGCCCACCGGGGAGCTGTTTTTT; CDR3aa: CASSHRGPTGELFF
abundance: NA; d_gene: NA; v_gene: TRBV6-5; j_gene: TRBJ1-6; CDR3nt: TGTGCCAGCAGTTATTCAGGGAATAATTCACCCCTCCACTTT; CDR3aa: CASSYSGNNSPLHF
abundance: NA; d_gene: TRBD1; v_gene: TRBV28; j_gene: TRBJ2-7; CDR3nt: TGTGCCAGCAGTCACGACAGGGGGCACGAGCAGTACTTC; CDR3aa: CASSHDRGHEQYF
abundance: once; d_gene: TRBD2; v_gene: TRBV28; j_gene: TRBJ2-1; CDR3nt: TGTGCCAGCAGTTCGCCGGCGCCTAGCGGATCCATTTACAATGAGCAGTTCTTC; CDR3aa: CASSSPAPSGSIYNEQFF
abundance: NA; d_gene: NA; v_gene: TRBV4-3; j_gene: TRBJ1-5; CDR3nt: TGCGCCAGCAGCCAACAACACACCATACAGGGAGCCAATCAGCCCCAGCATTTT; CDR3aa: CASSQQHTIQGANQPQHF
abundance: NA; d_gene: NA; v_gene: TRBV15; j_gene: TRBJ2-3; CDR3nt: TGTGCCACCAGCGGATACTCGACAGATACTAGCACAGATACGCAGTATTTT; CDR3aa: CATSGYSTDTSTDTQYF
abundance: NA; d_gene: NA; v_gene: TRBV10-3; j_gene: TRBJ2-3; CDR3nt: TGTGCCATCAGTGACAGTACCCCAGATACGCAGTATTTT; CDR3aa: CAISDSTPDTQYF
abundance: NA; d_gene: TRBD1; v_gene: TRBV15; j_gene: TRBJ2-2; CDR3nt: TGTGCCACCGGGGACAGCAACACCGGGGAGCTGTTTTTT; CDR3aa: CATGDSNTGELFF
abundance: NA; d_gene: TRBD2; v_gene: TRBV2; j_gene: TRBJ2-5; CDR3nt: TGTGCCAGCAGGAGGACTAGCGGGGGGAAAGAGACCCAGTACTTC; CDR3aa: CASRRTSGGKETQYF
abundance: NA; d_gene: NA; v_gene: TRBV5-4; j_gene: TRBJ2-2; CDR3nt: TGTGCCAGCAGCCCGCCACCCAACACCGGGGAGCTGTTTTTT; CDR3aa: CASSPPPNTGELFF
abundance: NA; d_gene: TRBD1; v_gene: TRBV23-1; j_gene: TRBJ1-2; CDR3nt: TGCGCCAGCAGTCAATCAGGGACAGGGATCTATGGCTACACCTTC; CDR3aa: CASSQSGTGIYGYTF
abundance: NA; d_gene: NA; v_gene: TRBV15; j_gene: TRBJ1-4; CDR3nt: TGTGCCACCAGCAGAGACCTCGGCGCAACTAATGAAAAACTGTTTTTT; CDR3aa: CATSRDLGATNEKLFF
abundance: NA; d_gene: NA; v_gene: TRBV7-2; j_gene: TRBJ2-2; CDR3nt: TGTGCCAGCAGCTTAGACAGGGTGGGAACCGGGGAGCTGTTTTTT; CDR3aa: CASSLDRVGTGELFF
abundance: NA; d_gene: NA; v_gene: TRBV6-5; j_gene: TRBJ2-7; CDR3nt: TGTGCCAGCAGTTACGTTAGGGGCGCCTACGAGCAGTACTTC; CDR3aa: CASSYVRGAYEQYF
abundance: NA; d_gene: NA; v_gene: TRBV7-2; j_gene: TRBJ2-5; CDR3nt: TGTGCCAGCAGCTTAGCTGGGGGAGAGACCCAGTACTTC; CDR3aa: CASSLAGGETQYF
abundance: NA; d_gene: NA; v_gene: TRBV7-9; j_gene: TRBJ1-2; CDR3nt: TGTGCCAGCAGCTTACAGGTACCGGGTGGAGGCTACACCTTC; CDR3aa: CASSLQVPGGGYTF
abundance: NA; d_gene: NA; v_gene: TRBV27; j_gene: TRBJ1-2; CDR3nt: TGTGCCAGCAGTTTCCTGCAGGGCTATGGCTACACCTTC; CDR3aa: CASSFLQGYGYTF
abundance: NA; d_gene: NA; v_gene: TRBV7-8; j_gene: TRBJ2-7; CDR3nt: TGTGCCAGCAGCCGAGACACAGGGTTGGACGAGCAGTACTTC; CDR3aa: CASSRDTGLDEQYF
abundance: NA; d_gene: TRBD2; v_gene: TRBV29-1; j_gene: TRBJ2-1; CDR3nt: TGCAGCGTTGCTTTGCGGGAGGGGTACAATGAGCAGTTCTTC; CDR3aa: CSVALREGYNEQFF